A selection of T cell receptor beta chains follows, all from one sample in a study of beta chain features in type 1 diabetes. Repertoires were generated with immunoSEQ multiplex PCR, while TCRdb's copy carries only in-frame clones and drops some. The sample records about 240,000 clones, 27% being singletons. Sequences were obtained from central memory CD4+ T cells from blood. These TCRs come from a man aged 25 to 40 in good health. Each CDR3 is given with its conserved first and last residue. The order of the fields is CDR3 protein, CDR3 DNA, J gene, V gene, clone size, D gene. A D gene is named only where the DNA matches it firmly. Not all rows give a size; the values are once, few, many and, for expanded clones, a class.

CASSRAAGSGNTIYF TGTGCCAGCAGCCGCGCGGCAGGGTCTGGAAACACCATATATTTT TRBJ1-3 TRBV4-2 NA NA
CASSRSWDGPYEQYF TGTGCCAGCAGCCGTAGTTGGGACGGTCCCTACGAGCAGTACTTC TRBJ2-7 TRBV14 NA NA
CASSLGTGSDEQYF TGTGCCAGCAGCTTAGGGACAGGGAGCGACGAGCAGTACTTC TRBJ2-7 TRBV7-9 NA TRBD1
CASSSEGGPLYEQYF TGTGCCAGCAGCTCGGAAGGAGGGCCGTTATACGAGCAGTACTTC TRBJ2-7 TRBV7-2 few NA
CATSNTFGLAGYNEQFF TGTGCCACCAGCAATACCTTCGGGCTAGCGGGCTACAATGAGCAGTTCTTC TRBJ2-1 TRBV15 NA TRBD2
CASSLEGYGSPLHF TGTGCCAGCAGCTTAGAGGGGTATGGTTCACCCCTCCACTTT TRBJ1-6 TRBV7-8 NA NA
CASDLEDSSTDTQYF TGCGCCAGCGACTTAGAGGACTCTTCCACAGATACGCAGTATTTT TRBJ2-3 TRBV5-1 few NA
CATSGTTGGRAGELFF TGTGCCACCAGCGGTACGACAGGGGGTCGAGCCGGGGAGCTGTTTTTT TRBJ2-2 TRBV15 NA TRBD1
CASSPQGWEQYF TGTGCCAGCTCACCACAAGGGTGGGAGCAGTACTTC TRBJ2-7 TRBV18 once NA
CASSSRLAGDSEQFF TGCGCCAGCAGCTCCCGACTAGCGGGAGACAGTGAGCAGTTCTTC TRBJ2-1 TRBV4-3 few TRBD2
CASSLERQETQYF TGTGCCAGCAGCTTGGAGCGCCAAGAGACCCAGTACTTC TRBJ2-5 TRBV5-4 few NA
CASSRRLADTQYF TGTGCCAGCAGCCGCCGACTAGCGGATACGCAGTATTTT TRBJ2-3 TRBV13 NA TRBD2
CASSFGHTDTQYF TGTGCCAGCAGCTTCGGACACACAGATACGCAGTATTTT TRBJ2-3 TRBV11-2 NA NA
CASSQETTSTDTQYF TGCGCCAGCAGCCAAGAGACCACCAGCACAGATACGCAGTATTTT TRBJ2-3 TRBV4-3 few NA
CASSQPGTGELFF TGTGCCAGTAGTCAACCCGGCACCGGGGAGCTGTTTTTT TRBJ2-2 TRBV19 NA NA